This TCR beta chain was captured by sequencing in a study of cytotoxic CD8 clonotypes in ibrutinib-treated CLL. Findings and limits, study-wide: Public clonotypes, an uncommon group, contracted or remained stable on treatment.

Regarding this clone: Its antigen is as yet unknown.

Genomic DNA (about 2.2 micrograms) was obtained from cryopreserved PBMCs for construction of TCR beta libraries. Method: immunoSEQ multiplex PCR; TCRdb's copy keeps in-frame clones and lacks some. The sample shows approximately 190,000 clones, 75% to 85% of them seen only once. The CDR3 sequence is 10 residues long. Looked up from germline, CDR1 is SQVTM and CDR2 is ANQGSEA. V shed 5 bases and J shed 6 bases, with 6 bases lying between them. V gene TRBV29-1 combines with J gene TRBJ2-3; no clear D gene. This receptor was identified in a human donor with chronic lymphocytic leukemia. The sequenced sample was PBMCs, obtained after 12 months of ibrutinib treatment. The CDR3 protein is CSVSEDTQYF. The CDR3 region has the DNA TGCAGCGTTTCCGAGGATACGCAGTATTTT.